This T cell receptor (beta chain) was obtained from a study of cytomegalovirus exposure and HLA in healthy donors. The V end was cut by 3 bases, the J end by 1 base, with 15 bases between. The CDR3 is 16 amino acids. The germline CDR1 and CDR2 sequences are LNHDA and SQIVND (reference sequence). Amplification used 60 Vbeta primers and 13 Jbeta primers. Repertoires were generated with immunoSEQ multiplex PCR, while TCRdb's copy carries only in-frame clones and drops some. The data hold some 89,000 clones, with about 81% observed a single time. The chain has TRBV19 and TRBJ1-1, with a weak D call TRBD1 (6 bases). The receptor was isolated from a middle-aged woman in good health and CMV-seropositive. Material for sequencing was PBMCs. Written as DNA, the CDR3 is TGTGCCAGTAGTATCTCGACAGGAGACGGGAACACTGAAGCTTTCTTT. This sequence encodes CASSISTGDGNTEAFF.